This section outlines one T cell receptor beta chain sequence together with its context. Its antigen is not known. Making the TCR beta libraries involved quantitative 5'-RACE with molecular barcodes. TCRdb reprocessed the 5' RACE reads via MiXCR and lists one record per CDR3 protein. The table has 700,000 to 850,000 distinct CDR3 sequences, around 11% seen once. The data originate from a study of CD8 T cells in ankylosing spondylitis. Study-wide points: Seven to nine highly homologous variants made up a TCR beta motif, and this motif appeared characteristic of ankylosing spondylitis blood. According to the report, clones linked to the disease were significantly enriched in matched synovial fluid samples taken from ankylosing spondylitis patients.

Germline V gene sequence: CDR1 SEHNR, CDR2 FQNEAQ (reference sequence). J was trimmed by 3 bases and V by 5 bases; bases with no gene match: 4. There are 17 residues in the CDR3. Specimen: blood, either unsorted or a sorted T cell fraction (not recorded which). This sequence originates from a male donor with ankylosing spondylitis. The V and J genes are TRBV7-9 and TRBJ2-1; TRBD2 matches 16 bases. The DNA of the CDR3 is TGTGCCAGCAGCGAGGGACTAGCGGGAGGGGGCTACAATGAGCAGTTCTTC. This translates into CASSEGLAGGGYNEQFF.